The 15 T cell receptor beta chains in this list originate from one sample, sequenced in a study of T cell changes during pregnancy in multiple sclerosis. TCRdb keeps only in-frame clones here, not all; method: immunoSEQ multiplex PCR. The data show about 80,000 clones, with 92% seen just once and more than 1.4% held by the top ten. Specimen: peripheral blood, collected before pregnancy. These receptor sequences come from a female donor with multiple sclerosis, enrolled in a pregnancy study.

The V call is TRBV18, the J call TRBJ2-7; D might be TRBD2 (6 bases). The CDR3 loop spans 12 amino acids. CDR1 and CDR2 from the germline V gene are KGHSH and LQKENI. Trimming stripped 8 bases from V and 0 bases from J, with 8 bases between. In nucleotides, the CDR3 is TGTGCCAGCCAGGGAGGCTCCTACGAGCAGTACTTC. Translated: CASQGGSYEQYF.

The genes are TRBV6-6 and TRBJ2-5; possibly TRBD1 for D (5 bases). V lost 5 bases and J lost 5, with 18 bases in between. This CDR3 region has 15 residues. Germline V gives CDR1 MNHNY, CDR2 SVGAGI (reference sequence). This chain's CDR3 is CASSPRAGQQETQYF. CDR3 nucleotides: TGTGCCAGCAGTCCACGGGCAGGACAACAGGAGACCCAGTACTTC.

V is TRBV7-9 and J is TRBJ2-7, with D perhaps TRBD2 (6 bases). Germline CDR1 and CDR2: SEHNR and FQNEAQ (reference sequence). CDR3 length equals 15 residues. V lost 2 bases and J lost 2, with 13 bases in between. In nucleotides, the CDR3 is TGTGCCAGCAGCTTAAGCGCGGGACTCCCCTACGAGCAGTACTTC. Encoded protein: CASSLSAGLPYEQYF.

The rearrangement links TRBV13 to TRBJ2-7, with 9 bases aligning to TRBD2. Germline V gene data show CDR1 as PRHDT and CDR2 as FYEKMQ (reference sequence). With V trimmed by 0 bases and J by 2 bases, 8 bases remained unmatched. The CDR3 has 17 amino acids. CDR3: CASSLGLASGATYEQYF. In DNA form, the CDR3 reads TGTGCCAGCAGCTTAGGCCTGGCTAGCGGGGCGACCTACGAGCAGTACTTC.

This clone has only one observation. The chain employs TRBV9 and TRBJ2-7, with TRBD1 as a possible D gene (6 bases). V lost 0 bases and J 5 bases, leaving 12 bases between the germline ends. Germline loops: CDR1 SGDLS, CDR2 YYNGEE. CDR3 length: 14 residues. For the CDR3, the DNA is TGTGCCAGCAGCGTAGCTGGGTGGGGGCACGAGCAGTACTTC. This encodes CASSVAGWGHEQYF.

CDR3 loop: CATGSPLYEQYF. CDR3 sequence (DNA): TGTGCCACCGGGAGTCCCCTCTACGAGCAGTACTTC. This chain connects TRBV28 to TRBJ2-7, with D perhaps TRBD2 (6 bases). V was clipped by 10 bases and J by 3 bases, with 13 bases between them. The CDR3 has 12 amino acids. Germline CDR1 MDHEN, CDR2 SYDVKM.

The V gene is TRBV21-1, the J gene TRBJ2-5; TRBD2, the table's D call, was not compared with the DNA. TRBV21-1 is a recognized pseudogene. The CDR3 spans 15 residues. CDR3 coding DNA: TGTGCCAGCAGCAAAGTTACGGGGGAGGGGGAGACCCAGTACTTC. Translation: CASSKVTGEGETQYF.

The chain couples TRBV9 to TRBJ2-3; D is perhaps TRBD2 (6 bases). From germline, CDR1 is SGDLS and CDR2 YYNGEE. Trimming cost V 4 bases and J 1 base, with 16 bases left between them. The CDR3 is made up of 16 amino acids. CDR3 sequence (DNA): TGTGCCAGCAGCTCTTGGTCTAGCGCCCGCACAGATACGCAGTATTTT. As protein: CASSSWSSARTDTQYF.

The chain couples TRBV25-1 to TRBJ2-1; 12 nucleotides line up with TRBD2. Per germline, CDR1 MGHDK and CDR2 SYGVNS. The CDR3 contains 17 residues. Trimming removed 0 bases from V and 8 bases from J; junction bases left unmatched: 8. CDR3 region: CASSEYFLAGGSDEQFF. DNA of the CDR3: TGTGCCAGCAGTGAATATTTCCTAGCGGGGGGGTCGGATGAGCAGTTCTTC.

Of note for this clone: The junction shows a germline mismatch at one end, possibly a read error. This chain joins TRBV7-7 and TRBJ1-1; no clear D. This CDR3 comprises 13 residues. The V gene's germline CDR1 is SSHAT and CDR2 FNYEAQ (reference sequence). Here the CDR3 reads CASSLLRDTEAFF. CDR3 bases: TGTGCTAGCAGCTTATTACGGGACACTGAAGCTTTCTTT.

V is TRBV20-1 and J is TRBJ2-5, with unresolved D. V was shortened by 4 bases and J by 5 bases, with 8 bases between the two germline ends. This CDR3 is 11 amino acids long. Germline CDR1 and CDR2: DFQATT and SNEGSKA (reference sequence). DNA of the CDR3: TGCAGTGCTAAGCTCGTGGAGACCCAGTACTTC. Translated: CSAKLVETQYF.

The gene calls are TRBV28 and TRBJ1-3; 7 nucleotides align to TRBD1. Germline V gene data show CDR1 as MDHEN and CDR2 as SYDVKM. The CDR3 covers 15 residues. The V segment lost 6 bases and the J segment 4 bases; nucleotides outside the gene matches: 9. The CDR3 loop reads CASRSTGSEGNTIYF. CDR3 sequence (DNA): TGTGCCAGCAGGTCGACAGGGTCTGAGGGAAACACCATATATTTT.

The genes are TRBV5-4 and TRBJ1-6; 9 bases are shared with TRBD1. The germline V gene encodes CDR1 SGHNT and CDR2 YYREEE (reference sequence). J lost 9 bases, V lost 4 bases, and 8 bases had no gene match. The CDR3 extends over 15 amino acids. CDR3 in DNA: TGTGCCAGCAGCGAGGGGGACAGGGTGGCTTCACCCCTCCACTTT. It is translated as CASSEGDRVASPLHF. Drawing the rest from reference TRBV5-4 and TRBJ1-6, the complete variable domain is ETGVTQSPTHLIKTRGQQVTLRCSSQSGHNTVSWYQQALGQGPQFIFQYYREEENGRGNFPPRFSGLQFPNYSSELNVNALELDDSALYLCASSEGDRVASPLHFGNGTRLTVT.

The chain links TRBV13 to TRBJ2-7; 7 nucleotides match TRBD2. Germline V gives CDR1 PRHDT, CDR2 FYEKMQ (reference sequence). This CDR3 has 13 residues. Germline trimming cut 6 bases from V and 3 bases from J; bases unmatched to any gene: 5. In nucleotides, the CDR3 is TGTGCCAGCAGGGGAGGGCAGTTCTACGAGCAGTACTTC. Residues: CASRGGQFYEQYF.

The chain's CDR3 is CASSLPPLAQGRQFF. CDR3 nucleotide sequence: TGTGCCAGCAGCCTACCTCCTCTGGCGCAGGGGCGGCAGTTCTTC. This chain joins TRBV7-8 and TRBJ2-1, with D possibly matching TRBD1 (6 bases). Trimming shortened V by 5 bases and J by 12 bases, and 23 bases separated the two germline ends. The CDR3 is 15 amino acids. Germline lookup yields CDR1 SGHVS and CDR2 FQNEAQ.